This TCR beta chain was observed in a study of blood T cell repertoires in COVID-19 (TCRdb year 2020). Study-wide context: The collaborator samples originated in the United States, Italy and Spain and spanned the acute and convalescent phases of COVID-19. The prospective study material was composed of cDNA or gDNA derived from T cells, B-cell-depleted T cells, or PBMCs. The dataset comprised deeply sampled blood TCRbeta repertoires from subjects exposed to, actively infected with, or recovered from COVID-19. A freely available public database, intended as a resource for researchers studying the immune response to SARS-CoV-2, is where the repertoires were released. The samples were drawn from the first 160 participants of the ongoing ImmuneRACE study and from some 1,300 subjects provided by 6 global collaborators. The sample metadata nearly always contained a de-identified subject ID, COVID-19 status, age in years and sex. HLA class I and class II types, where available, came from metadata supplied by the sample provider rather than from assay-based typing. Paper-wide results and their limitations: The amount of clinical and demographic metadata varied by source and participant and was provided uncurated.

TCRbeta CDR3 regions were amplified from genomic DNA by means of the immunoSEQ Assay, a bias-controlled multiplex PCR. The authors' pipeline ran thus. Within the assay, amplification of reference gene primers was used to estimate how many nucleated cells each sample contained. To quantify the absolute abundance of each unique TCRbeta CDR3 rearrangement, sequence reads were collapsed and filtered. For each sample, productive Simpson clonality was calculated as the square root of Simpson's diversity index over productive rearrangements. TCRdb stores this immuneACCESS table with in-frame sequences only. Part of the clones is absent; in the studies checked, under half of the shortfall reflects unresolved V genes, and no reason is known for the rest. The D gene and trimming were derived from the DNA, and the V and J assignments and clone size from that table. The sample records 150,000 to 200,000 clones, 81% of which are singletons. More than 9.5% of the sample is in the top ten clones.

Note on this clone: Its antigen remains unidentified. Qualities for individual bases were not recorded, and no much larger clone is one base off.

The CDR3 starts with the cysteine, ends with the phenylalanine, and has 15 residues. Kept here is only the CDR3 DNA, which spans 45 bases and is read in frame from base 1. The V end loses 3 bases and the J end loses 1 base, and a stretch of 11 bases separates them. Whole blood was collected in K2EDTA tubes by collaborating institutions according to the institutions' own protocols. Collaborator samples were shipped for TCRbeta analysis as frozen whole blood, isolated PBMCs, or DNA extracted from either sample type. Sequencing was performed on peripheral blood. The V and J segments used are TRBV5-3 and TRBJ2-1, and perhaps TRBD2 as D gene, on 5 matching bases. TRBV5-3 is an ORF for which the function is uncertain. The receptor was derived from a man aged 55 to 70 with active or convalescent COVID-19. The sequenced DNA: TGTGCCAGAAGCTACACACAGCGGTCCTACAATGAGCAGTTCTTC. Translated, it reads CARSYTQRSYNEQFF.